These T cell receptor beta chains were read from a single sample in a study of blood T cell repertoires in COVID-19. The method was immunoSEQ multiplex PCR; TCRdb's version includes in-frame clones alone and lacks a portion of them. Of 200,000 or so clones listed, 70% to 90% are singletons. The sequenced material came from peripheral blood. These receptors all stem from a man between 60 and 75 years old with acute or convalescent COVID-19. The CDR3 runs from the conserved cysteine through the conserved F or W. The order of the fields is clone size, V gene, J gene, CDR3 protein. Clone sizes are given selectively: once, few, many, or a class where the clone is expanded.

clone_size: NA
v_call: TRBV29-1
j_call: TRBJ2-7
cdr3_aa: CSVRFSEEGEQYF

clone_size: NA
v_call: TRBV15
j_call: TRBJ2-7
cdr3_aa: CATSPGAGGPYEQYF

clone_size: NA
v_call: TRBV7-2
j_call: TRBJ2-5
cdr3_aa: CASSLGRPANF

clone_size: NA
v_call: TRBV3-1/TRBV3-2
j_call: TRBJ2-7
cdr3_aa: CASSLLSYEQYF

clone_size: NA
v_call: TRBV7-2
j_call: TRBJ1-4
cdr3_aa: CASTGSGAANEKLFF

clone_size: NA
v_call: TRBV7-9
j_call: TRBJ2-1
cdr3_aa: CASSFSGVRYNEQFF

clone_size: NA
v_call: TRBV15
j_call: TRBJ2-7
cdr3_aa: CATSRAQGYEQYF

clone_size: few
v_call: TRBV4-1
j_call: TRBJ2-5
cdr3_aa: CASSQPLAGGALQETQYF

clone_size: NA
v_call: TRBV19
j_call: TRBJ1-2
cdr3_aa: CASRDGRTGNYGYTF

clone_size: NA
v_call: TRBV27
j_call: TRBJ1-4
cdr3_aa: CASSMGAMRSEKLFF

clone_size: NA
v_call: TRBV30
j_call: TRBJ1-6
cdr3_aa: CAWSRSGQMSSYNSPLHF

clone_size: NA
v_call: TRBV28
j_call: TRBJ1-1
cdr3_aa: CASRTGGGRTEAFF

clone_size: NA
v_call: TRBV27
j_call: TRBJ2-7
cdr3_aa: CASSLREGTSGRLTHEQYF

clone_size: NA
v_call: TRBV7-9
j_call: TRBJ2-5
cdr3_aa: CASSIGAQGRTGAQYF

clone_size: NA
v_call: TRBV28
j_call: TRBJ2-2
cdr3_aa: CASSPRLAGVSGELFF

clone_size: NA
v_call: TRBV28
j_call: TRBJ1-2
cdr3_aa: CASRVSHYGYTF

clone_size: NA
v_call: TRBV6-2/TRBV6-3
j_call: TRBJ2-1
cdr3_aa: CASSPLAHSSYNEQFF

clone_size: NA
v_call: TRBV5-1
j_call: TRBJ2-7
cdr3_aa: CASSLGTSGRSYEQYF

clone_size: NA
v_call: TRBV27
j_call: TRBJ2-7
cdr3_aa: CASSPRRQGAYEQYF

clone_size: NA
v_call: TRBV9
j_call: TRBJ2-7
cdr3_aa: CASSVAGTGDEQYF

clone_size: few
v_call: TRBV5-6
j_call: TRBJ2-2
cdr3_aa: CASSRPGGAYTGELFF

clone_size: NA
v_call: TRBV27
j_call: TRBJ1-1
cdr3_aa: CASSLSEGVTEAFF

clone_size: NA
v_call: TRBV25-1
j_call: TRBJ1-6
cdr3_aa: CASSPNTGTGNSPLHF

clone_size: NA
v_call: TRBV5-8
j_call: TRBJ2-5
cdr3_aa: CASTPSETQYF

clone_size: NA
v_call: TRBV9
j_call: TRBJ2-7
cdr3_aa: CASSGPGTAREQYF

clone_size: NA
v_call: TRBV14
j_call: TRBJ1-5
cdr3_aa: CASSSSFNQPQHF

clone_size: NA
v_call: TRBV4-1
j_call: TRBJ1-5
cdr3_aa: CASSQEHNQPQHF

clone_size: NA
v_call: TRBV2
j_call: TRBJ2-1
cdr3_aa: CASRETSGRANEQFF

clone_size: NA
v_call: TRBV3-1/TRBV3-2
j_call: TRBJ2-7
cdr3_aa: CASSPRGYEQYF

clone_size: NA
v_call: TRBV6-1
j_call: TRBJ2-7
cdr3_aa: CASSEKQGVSHEQYF

clone_size: NA
v_call: TRBV7-3
j_call: TRBJ2-1
cdr3_aa: CASSQQGASYNEQFF

clone_size: NA
v_call: TRBV6-1
j_call: TRBJ1-5
cdr3_aa: CASSENTGTNQPQHF

clone_size: NA
v_call: TRBV3-1/TRBV3-2
j_call: TRBJ2-2
cdr3_aa: CASSLRLTGELFF

clone_size: NA
v_call: TRBV28
j_call: TRBJ2-7
cdr3_aa: CASSFFGRGGVYEQYF

clone_size: NA
v_call: TRBV11-1
j_call: TRBJ2-7
cdr3_aa: CASRSRDFYEQYF

clone_size: NA
v_call: TRBV6-5
j_call: TRBJ2-2
cdr3_aa: CASEESRGQTGELFF

clone_size: NA
v_call: TRBV5-4
j_call: TRBJ2-7
cdr3_aa: CASSLNYEQYF

clone_size: NA
v_call: TRBV7-2
j_call: TRBJ1-2
cdr3_aa: CASSLQRQGIGYTF

clone_size: NA
v_call: TRBV30
j_call: TRBJ1-4
cdr3_aa: CAFRDSREKLFF

clone_size: NA
v_call: TRBV28
j_call: TRBJ1-2
cdr3_aa: CASSQYTQANYGYTF

clone_size: NA
v_call: TRBV24-1
j_call: TRBJ2-3
cdr3_aa: CATGTPSTDTQYF

clone_size: NA
v_call: TRBV19
j_call: TRBJ2-2
cdr3_aa: CASSPKTGTGWRTGELFF

clone_size: few
v_call: TRBV7-2
j_call: TRBJ2-5
cdr3_aa: CASSTSGATHATQYF

clone_size: NA
v_call: TRBV6-4
j_call: TRBJ2-2
cdr3_aa: CASSLGFRGFANTGELFF

clone_size: NA
v_call: TRBV19
j_call: TRBJ2-3
cdr3_aa: CASSLGLLDYTKGTQYF

clone_size: NA
v_call: TRBV7-8
j_call: TRBJ1-4
cdr3_aa: CASSTGHFKLGEKLFF